One T cell receptor beta chain is described in this entry. Which antigen it targets is not known. Per-base quality was not reported, and no clone a single base away is much larger than it. The data were obtained in a study of regulatory T cells in long-lasting Graves disease (dated by TCRdb to the early 2020s). Broadly, across the study: In the newly diagnosed Graves' disease group, patients had been taking antithyroid drugs for less than 3 months. Persistent Graves' disease patients were compared with newly diagnosed Graves' disease patients by peripheral blood TCR sequencing and RNA sequencing. The study took place in China and was registered as a clinical trial. A total of roughly 33 samples were covered by TCR sequencing, comprising 13 persistent and 20 or so newly diagnosed Graves' disease patients. Overall study results and their limits: The small sample size was acknowledged by the authors as a limitation that may reduce accuracy. Sequencing and analysis were limited to the TCR beta chain. Persistent Graves' disease patients showed lower TCR Shannon entropy and fewer highly expanded clones than newly diagnosed patients, suggesting clonal expansion. Peripheral blood alone was examined, since thyroid tissue, which constituted the primary lesion, could not be accessed. TRBV28, TRBJ1-2 and TRBJ2-5 were preferentially used in persistent disease, while TRBV20-1 and TRBJ2-1 were favored in newly diagnosed disease. A larger number of public clonotypes was shared among persistent patients (about 2,700) than among newly diagnosed patients (approximately 1,000).

The CDR1 and CDR2 encoded by the germline V gene are MNHNS and SASEGT. The CDR3 holds 11 amino acids from the cysteine to the phenylalanine. Just CDR3 DNA is preserved here, 33 bases in frame from base 1. This specimen's time point label, per the study, means: newly diagnosed GD, antithyroid drugs for less than 3 months. RNA was extracted from PBMCs in TRIzol for both TCR sequencing and RNA sequencing. Graves' disease was diagnosed according to American Thyroid Association guidelines. Recruitment of patients was carried out at an endocrinology department in Xi'an, China. From each patient, approximately 10 milliliters of peripheral blood was collected into an EDTA anticoagulant tube. Ficoll Paque Plus density gradient separation was used to isolate PBMCs, and no further T cell sorting was done. An Agilent 2100 Bioanalyzer and agarose gel were used to check RNA quality, while a NanoDrop 2000 measured RNA concentration.

Libraries were made using multiplex PCR. Reads for this sample came from an Illumina HiSeq 4000. CDR3 regions were amplified by Arm-PCR with iRepertoire HTBI primers to construct TCR beta libraries. Before sequencing, the PCR products went through gel purification. In the original analysis: Gene usage analysis of CDR3 amino acid clonotypes relied on the roughly 64 TRBV and about 15 TRBJ segments identified across samples. COPE and FqMerger were used to merge filtered high-quality paired reads into contigs. BLAST was used to align contigs to the IMGT TRBV, TRBD and TRBJ reference genes, and CDR3 was defined following IMGT. Highly expanded clones were defined as clonotypes with a frequency above 0.1%. Repertoire diversity was measured by Shannon entropy, and V-J evenness by the Gini coefficient. A clonotype was considered public if more than one individual shared it. In-frame beta chains were kept once TCRdb had trimmed the public reads at Q25 with fastp and called clones with MiXCR. Identical CDR3 protein sequences are pooled into one entry, listed with their most common genes and DNA. TCRdb assigned the V and J calls; the authors' analysis was not used. In all, the sample holds approximately 480,000 distinct CDR3 sequences, and around 16% of those were seen once. The ten largest account for 10% to 15% of the sample.

These data were likewise used in another study, on T cells in Graves' hyperthyroidism and ophthalmopathy. As the second paper documents: Stable Graves' hyperthyroidism was defined as the absence of progression to ophthalmopathy over 18 months of follow-up. Hyperthyroidism patients were aged 18 to 65 years and newly diagnosed, with disease duration of less than 2 months. Any patient with an uncontrolled infection, another autoimmune disease, pregnancy or lactation was excluded. Diagnoses were based on clinical symptoms, serum thyroxine and TRAb, thyroid ultrasound and orbital computed tomography. The TCR CDR3 was subjected to a first round of RT-PCR using the HTBI primer set and the Qiagen OneStep RT-PCR kit. Most expanded thyroid clonotypes (frequency above 0.001) were also found in blood, which suggests that blood repertoires may mirror thyroid immune responses. A model built on a 13 V-J signature distinguished ophthalmopathy from stable hyperthyroidism, reaching 87.88% sensitivity and around 82% specificity in cross-validation and 80%/75% in testing. In validation, the model predicted progression to ophthalmopathy a median of around six months before onset, with approximately 68% sensitivity and more than 72% specificity. To identify distinguishing TCR V-J signatures, a discovery cohort of 90 to 100 patients was used, comprising under 45 with Graves' ophthalmopathy and about 59 with stable Graves' hyperthyroidism. Prospective prediction of ophthalmopathy was tested in an independent validation cohort consisting of 18 hyperthyroidism patients and some 15 patients who later progressed to ophthalmopathy. For training and testing, the 95 to 100 patients in the discovery cohort were randomly divided in a 7:3 ratio. In addition, the study compared T-cell repertoires in thyroid tissue and in blood from roughly 6 Graves' hyperthyroidism patients. Once sampling was done, hyperthyroidism patients were given methimazole at a starting dose of 30 mg daily, whereas ophthalmopathy patients were given high-dose intravenous methylprednisolone. A second multiplex PCR round built the libraries, followed by size selection and purification. Sequencing of the libraries was done on an Illumina HiSeq2000 using paired-end 100 bp reads. SOAPnuke was used to process the raw data, throwing out any read that contained adapters or uncalled bases, had a mean Phred below 15, or lacked an exact constant-primer or identifier match. COPE v1.2.5 was used to merge high-quality paired reads, and clonotypes were defined as unique nucleotide sequences. MiTCR v1.1 was used to align clonotypes to the IMGT TRBV, TRBD and TRBJ reference segments. The analysis was restricted to V-J combinations with a frequency above 0.0001, which together covered 99% to 99.2% of the repertoires. A TCS score was defined as the ratio between F50 (clonal expansion) and ExV (chaos), using BLOSUM62-based TCRdist between CDR3 peptides within each V-J. Welch's t-statistics and random forest reduced 450 to 600 V-J features to some 14, which were used in a naive Bayes classifier (R e1071). No statistical method was used to fix the sample size in advance, and group allocation was not hidden from the investigators. According to the paper, TCR Vbeta CDR3 sequencing was carried out on some 130 peripheral blood samples, which came from fewer than 50 ophthalmopathy, under 85 hyperthyroidism and around 17 progressor patients.

The TCR sequence derives from a middle-aged man with Graves disease. Donor details come from another sample of the same person, matched by shared clones. The input for sequencing was peripheral blood mononuclear cells (PBMCs), taken at new diagnosis, from a patient treated with antithyroid drugs. Recombination linked TRBV6-1 to TRBJ2-2, and the D gene may be TRBD1, 5 bases matching. The nucleotides read TGTGGGACATCGAACACCGGGGAGCTGTTTTTT. It encodes CGTSNTGELFF.